Following are 24 T cell receptor beta chains from one sample sequenced in a study of blood T cell repertoires in COVID-19. Sequenced by immunoSEQ multiplex PCR; TCRdb stores in-frame clones only, minus some. The sample yields roughly 240,000 clones, around 80% seen once. Input material: peripheral blood. The receptor set was obtained from a woman older than 75 with acute or convalescent COVID-19.

The chain employs TRBV5-1 and TRBJ2-7, with 8 bases matching TRBD1. Germline CDR1 reads SGHRS; CDR2 reads YFSETQ. V shed 4 bases and J 0 bases; nucleotides not matched to a gene: 3. This CDR3 contains 14 residues. The CDR3 nucleotides are TGCGCCAGCAGCATACAGGGGGGCTCCTACGAGCAGTACTTC. Protein sequence: CASSIQGGSYEQYF.

This clone was recorded only once. The chain combines TRBV7-9 with TRBJ1-6; possibly TRBD1 for D (5 bases). From germline, CDR1 is SEHNR and CDR2 FQNEAQ (reference sequence). V was shortened by 11 bases and J by 7 bases, with 15 bases between the two germline ends. The CDR3 sequence is 13 residues long. CDR3 protein: CASSVDKNSPLHF. The CDR3 nucleotides read TGTGCCTCCAGTGTGGACAAAAATTCACCCCTCCACTTT.

The chain has TRBV28 and TRBJ1-5; no clear D. Per germline, CDR1 MDHEN and CDR2 SYDVKM. V was cut by 6 bases and J by 4 bases, with 13 bases left in between. The CDR3 contains 14 residues. The CDR3 sequence: CASRWAGDNQPQHF. Here the CDR3 DNA reads TGTGCCAGCAGGTGGGCAGGTGATAATCAGCCCCAGCATTTT.

The CDR3 DNA reads TGTGCCAGCAGCTTTGGCGGGAGTCTCAGCAATGAGCAGTTCTTC. Its protein product is CASSFGGSLSNEQFF. This chain connects TRBV7-2 to TRBJ2-1, with 7 positions matching TRBD2. V was clipped by 3 bases and J by 6 bases; unmatched bases: 8. The CDR3 totals 15 residues. The V gene's germline CDR1 is SGHTA and CDR2 FQGNSA.

The chain joins TRBV5-1 to TRBJ2-2, with 10 bases matching TRBD1. The CDR3 has 16 amino acids. With V trimmed by 1 base and J by 6 bases, 6 bases remained unmatched. Germline values: CDR1 SGHRS, CDR2 YFSETQ. Here the CDR3 reads CASSLWGQGLSGELFF. The CDR3, as DNA: TGCGCCAGCAGCTTGTGGGGACAGGGGTTATCCGGGGAGCTGTTTTTT.

CDR3 sequence (DNA): TGTGCCAGCAGCCCTCAAGAAGGGACAGGGGGCCGAAAACTGTTTTTT. It is translated as CASSPQEGTGGRKLFF. This chain links TRBV28 with TRBJ1-4; 12 bases align to TRBD1. The CDR3 loop spans 16 amino acids. J lost 10 bases, V lost 6 bases, and 12 bases had no gene match. Looked up from germline, CDR1 is MDHEN and CDR2 is SYDVKM.

This chain uses TRBV19 with TRBJ2-6; a possible D gene is TRBD1 (6 bases). The CDR3 is 14 amino acids. V lost 5 bases, J lost 1 base, and 6 bases lay in between. Germline CDR1 LNHDA, CDR2 SQIVND (reference sequence). CDR3 loop: CASSGTSGANVLTF. CDR3 DNA: TGTGCCAGTAGTGGGACATCTGGGGCCAACGTCCTGACTTTC.

This chain joins TRBV5-4 and TRBJ2-4; TRBD2 matches 14 bases. The CDR3 loop spans 16 amino acids. The V segment lost 5 bases and the J segment 7 bases; nucleotides outside the gene matches: 8. Germline V CDR1 and CDR2: SGHNT, YYREEE (reference sequence). The CDR3 region is CASSSGLAGGSNIQYF. CDR3 nucleotide sequence: TGTGCCAGCAGTTCCGGACTAGCGGGAGGCAGTAACATTCAGTACTTC.

On this clone: The sample contains more than one DNA sequence encoding this CDR3. The chain recombines TRBV5-1 with TRBJ2-1, with TRBD2 as a possible D gene (6 bases). This CDR3 spans 12 amino acids. Trimming removed 2 bases at V and 8 bases at J, with 8 bases between. Per the germline V gene, CDR1 is SGHRS and CDR2 is YFSETQ. The CDR3 is CASSFPGDEQFF. CDR3 in DNA: TGCGCCAGCAGCTTTCCGGGGGATGAGCAGTTCTTC.

The rearrangement joins TRBV22-1 to TRBJ1-1. TRBV22-1 constitutes a pseudogene. The CDR3 loop spans 13 amino acids. Written as DNA, the CDR3 is TGTCCTGGGAGCGCGACTGATAACACTGAAGCTTTCTTT. Protein: CPGSATDNTEAFF.

J is TRBJ2-1 and V is TRBV10-3, with D uncertain. The length of the CDR3 is 13 residues. The V gene's germline CDR1 is ENHRY and CDR2 SYGVKD. V was pared by 7 bases and J by 6 bases, with 13 bases between. The CDR3 region has the DNA TGTGCCATCACTGGTGAAGACTCCAATGAGCAGTTCTTC. It specifies CAITGEDSNEQFF.

This rearrangement joins TRBV24-1 to TRBJ2-2; D is undetermined. CDR1 KGHDR and CDR2 SFDVKD come from the germline V gene. V lost 4 bases and J 4 bases, leaving 15 bases between the germline ends. The CDR3 covers 16 residues. In nucleotides, the CDR3 is TGTGCCACCAGTGACCCGACCACTACGATCACCGGGGAGCTGTTTTTT. Protein sequence: CATSDPTTTITGELFF.

The chain carries TRBV2 and TRBJ2-7, with D possibly matching TRBD1 (6 bases). V was shortened by 2 bases and J by 3 bases, with 11 bases between the two germline ends. CDR3 length: 14 residues. Germline assignment: CDR1 SNHLY and CDR2 FYNNEI. CDR3 sequence reads: CASSEQGILYEQYF. The DNA for the CDR3 is TGTGCCAGCAGTGAACAGGGGATCCTCTACGAGCAGTACTTC.

The chain employs TRBV6-6 and TRBJ1-2; 10 nucleotides line up with TRBD1. V lost 6 bases and J lost 5; bases outside the gene matches: 9. Germline loops: CDR1 MNHNY, CDR2 SVGAGI (reference sequence). This CDR3 contains 15 residues. Written as DNA, the CDR3 is TGTGCCAGCAGATCAACCGGGACAGGGGAGTATGGCTACACCTTC. Its protein product is CASRSTGTGEYGYTF.

The gene calls are TRBV5-6 and TRBJ2-5; 7 nucleotides align to TRBD1. This CDR3 is built from 14 residues. The germline V gene has CDR1 SGHDT and CDR2 YYEEEE. J gave up 5 bases and V 3 bases, and 7 bases lay outside the gene matches. CDR3 sequence (DNA): TGTGCCAGCAGCTCTGACAGGGTGGCGGAGACCCAGTACTTC. Translation gives CASSSDRVAETQYF. The full variable domain, completed using reference TRBV5-6 and TRBJ2-5, is DAGVTQSPTHLIKTRGQQVTLRCSPKSGHDTVSWYQQALGQGPQFIFQYYEEEERQRGNFPDRFSGHQFPNYSSELNVNALLLGDSALYLCASSSDRVAETQYFGPGTRLLVL.

The chain joins TRBV6-5 to TRBJ2-2; 8 nucleotides line up with TRBD1. The CDR3 has 12 amino acids. V dropped 8 bases and J dropped 7; count of bases not matched to a gene: 3. Germline-derived CDR1 and CDR2 are MNHEY and SVGAGI. The DNA for the CDR3 is TGTGCCAGCCAGGGGGCGCTCGGGGAGCTGTTTTTT. It codes for CASQGALGELFF.

This chain joins TRBV6-6 and TRBJ2-4; 10 bases align to TRBD1. Germline V gene sequence: CDR1 MNHNY, CDR2 SVGAGI (reference sequence). CDR3 size: 16 residues. Trimming cost V 7 bases and J 5 bases; bases outside gene matches: 11. The CDR3 DNA reads TGTGCCAGCATAAGAGGGGGGACAGGGGAGGAAAACATTCAGTACTTC. Protein: CASIRGGTGEENIQYF.

This clone was seen just once. The rearrangement links TRBV24-1 to TRBJ2-3; D unclear. The CDR3 is 15 residues long. V was clipped by 3 bases and J by 1 base, with 10 bases between them. The germline V gene has CDR1 KGHDR and CDR2 SFDVKD. CDR3 in DNA: TGTGCCACCAGTGATCCCCGGCAGGGCACAGATACGCAGTATTTT. Its protein product is CATSDPRQGTDTQYF.

The chain recombines TRBV3-1 (or the pseudogene TRBV3-2) with TRBJ2-7, with a tentative D call TRBD2 (5 bases). The CDR3 loop spans 12 amino acids. The V end was cut by 5 bases, the J end by 6 bases, with 11 bases between. Germline lookup yields CDR1 LGHDT and CDR2 YNNKEL (reference sequence). The CDR3 sequence: CASSANAGEQYF. As DNA, the CDR3 is TGTGCCAGCAGCGCTAACGCGGGCGAGCAGTACTTC.

This chain uses TRBV9 with TRBJ2-3, with D possibly matching TRBD2 (7 bases). The CDR3 loop spans 14 amino acids. CDR1 and CDR2 from the germline V gene are SGDLS and YYNGEE. Trimming took off 4 bases at V and 4 bases at J, with 13 bases between the two ends. The CDR3 region is CASSPGGGPDTQYF. The CDR3 coding sequence is TGTGCCAGCAGCCCTGGGGGGGGCCCAGATACGCAGTATTTT.

This rearrangement joins TRBV19 to TRBJ1-5, with 9 bases matching TRBD1. V lost 6 bases to trimming and J lost 3 bases; unmatched junction nucleotides: 9. Germline CDR1 LNHDA, CDR2 SQIVND (reference sequence). The CDR3 has 16 residues. The CDR3 loop is CASRTGGRANNQPQHF. In DNA, the CDR3 is TGTGCCAGTAGGACAGGGGGTCGCGCCAACAATCAGCCCCAGCATTTT.

This chain uses TRBV4-1 with TRBJ2-1; the match to TRBD2 covers 9 bases. Germline V gene lookup returns CDR1 MGHRA and CDR2 YSYEKL. J gave up 0 bases and V 0 bases, and 6 bases lay outside the gene matches. This CDR3 region has 18 residues. The CDR3 protein is CASSQDSRGGRSYNEQFF. As DNA, the CDR3 is TGCGCCAGCAGCCAAGACTCGCGGGGGGGCCGCTCCTACAATGAGCAGTTCTTC.

This rearrangement joins TRBV28 to TRBJ1-2; weak D call: TRBD1 (6 bases). Per the germline V gene, CDR1 is MDHEN and CDR2 is SYDVKM. Trimming removed 4 bases from V and 5 bases from J, with 11 bases in between. The CDR3 is made up of 13 amino acids. Written as DNA, the CDR3 is TGTGCCAGCAGTTCCCAGGGGCTTTATGGCTACACCTTC. This codes for CASSSQGLYGYTF.

The V call is TRBV6-5, the J call TRBJ2-7; 7 bases are a match to TRBD1. The CDR3 is made up of 15 amino acids. V lost 2 bases to trimming and J lost 2 bases; unmatched junction nucleotides: 6. The V gene's germline CDR1 is MNHEY and CDR2 SVGAGI. CDR3 DNA: TGTGCCAGCAGTTACCTGACAGGGCGAGCCTACGAGCAGTACTTC. Translated, it gives CASSYLTGRAYEQYF.